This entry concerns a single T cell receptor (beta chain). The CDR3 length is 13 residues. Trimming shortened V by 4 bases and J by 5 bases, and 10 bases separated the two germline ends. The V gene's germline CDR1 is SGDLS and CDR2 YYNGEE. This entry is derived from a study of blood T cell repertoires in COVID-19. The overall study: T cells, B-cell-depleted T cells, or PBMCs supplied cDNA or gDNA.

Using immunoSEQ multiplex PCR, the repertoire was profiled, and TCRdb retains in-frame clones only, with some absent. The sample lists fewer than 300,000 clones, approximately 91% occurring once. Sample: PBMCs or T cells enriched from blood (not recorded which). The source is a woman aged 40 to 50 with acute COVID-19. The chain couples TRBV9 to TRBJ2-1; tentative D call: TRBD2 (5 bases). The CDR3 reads CASSTLGHNEQFF. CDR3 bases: TGTGCCAGCAGCACACTAGGTCACAATGAGCAGTTCTTC.